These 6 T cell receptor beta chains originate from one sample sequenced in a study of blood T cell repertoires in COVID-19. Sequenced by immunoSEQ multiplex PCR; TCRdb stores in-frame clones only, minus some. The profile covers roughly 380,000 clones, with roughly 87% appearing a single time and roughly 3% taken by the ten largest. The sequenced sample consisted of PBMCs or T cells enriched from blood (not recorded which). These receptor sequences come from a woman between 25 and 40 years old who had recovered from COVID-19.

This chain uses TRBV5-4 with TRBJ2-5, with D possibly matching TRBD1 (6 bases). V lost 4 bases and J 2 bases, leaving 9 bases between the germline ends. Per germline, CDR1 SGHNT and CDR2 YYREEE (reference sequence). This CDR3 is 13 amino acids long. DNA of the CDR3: TGTGCCAGCAGCCCCGGACAGCAAGAGACCCAGTACTTC. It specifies CASSPGQQETQYF.

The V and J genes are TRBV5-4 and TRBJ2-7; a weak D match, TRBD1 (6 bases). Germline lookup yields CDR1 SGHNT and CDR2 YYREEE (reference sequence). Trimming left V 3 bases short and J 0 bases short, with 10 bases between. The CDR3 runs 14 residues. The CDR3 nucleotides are TGTGCCAGCAGCTCCGAGACAGGCTCCTACGAGCAGTACTTC. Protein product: CASSSETGSYEQYF.

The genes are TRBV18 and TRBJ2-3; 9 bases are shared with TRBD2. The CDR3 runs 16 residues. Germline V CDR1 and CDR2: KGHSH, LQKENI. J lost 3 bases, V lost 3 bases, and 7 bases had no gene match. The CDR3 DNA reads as TGTGCCAGCTCACCTCTACTAGCGGGCAGAACAGATACGCAGTATTTT. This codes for CASSPLLAGRTDTQYF.

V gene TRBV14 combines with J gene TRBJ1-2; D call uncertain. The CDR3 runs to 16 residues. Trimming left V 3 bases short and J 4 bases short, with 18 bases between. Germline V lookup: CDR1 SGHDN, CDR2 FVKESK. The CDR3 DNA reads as TGTGCCAGCAGCCAGGAGATAGTTTCGGATCTCTATGGCTACACCTTC. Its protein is CASSQEIVSDLYGYTF. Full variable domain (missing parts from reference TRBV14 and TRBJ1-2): EAGVTQFPSHSVIEKGQTVTLRCDPISGHDNLYWYRRVMGKEIKFLLHFVKESKQDESGMPNNRFLAERTGGTYSTLKVQPAELEDSGVYFCASSQEIVSDLYGYTFGSGTRLTVV.

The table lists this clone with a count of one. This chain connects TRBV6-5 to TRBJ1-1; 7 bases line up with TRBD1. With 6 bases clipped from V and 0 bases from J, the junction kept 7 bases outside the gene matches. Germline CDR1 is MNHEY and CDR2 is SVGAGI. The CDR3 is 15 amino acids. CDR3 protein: CASRHRGQLNTEAFF. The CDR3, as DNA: TGTGCCAGCAGACACAGGGGTCAGTTGAACACTGAAGCTTTCTTT.

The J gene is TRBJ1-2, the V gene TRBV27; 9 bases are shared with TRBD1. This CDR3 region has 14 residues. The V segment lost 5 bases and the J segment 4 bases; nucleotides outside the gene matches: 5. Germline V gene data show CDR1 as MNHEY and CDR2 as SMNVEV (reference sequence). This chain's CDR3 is CASSEGQGFYGYTF. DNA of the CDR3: TGTGCCAGCAGTGAGGGACAGGGCTTCTATGGCTACACCTTC.